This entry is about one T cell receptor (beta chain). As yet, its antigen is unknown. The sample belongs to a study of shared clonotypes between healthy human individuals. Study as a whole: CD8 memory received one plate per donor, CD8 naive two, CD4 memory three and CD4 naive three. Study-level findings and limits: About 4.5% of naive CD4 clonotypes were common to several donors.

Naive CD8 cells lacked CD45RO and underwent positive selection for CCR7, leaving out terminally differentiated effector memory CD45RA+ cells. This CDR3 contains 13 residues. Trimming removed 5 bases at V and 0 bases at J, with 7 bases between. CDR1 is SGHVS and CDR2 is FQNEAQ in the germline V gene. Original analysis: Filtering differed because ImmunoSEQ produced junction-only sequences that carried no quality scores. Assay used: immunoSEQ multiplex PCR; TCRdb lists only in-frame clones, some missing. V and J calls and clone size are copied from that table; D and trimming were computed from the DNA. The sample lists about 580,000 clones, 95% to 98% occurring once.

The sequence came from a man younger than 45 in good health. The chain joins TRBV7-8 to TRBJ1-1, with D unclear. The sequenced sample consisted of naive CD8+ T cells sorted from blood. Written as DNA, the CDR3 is TGTGCCAGCAGCCCAAACTTGAACACTGAAGCTTTCTTT. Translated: CASSPNLNTEAFF.